These 28 T cell receptor beta chains share one sample of origin, sequenced in a study of T cells after yellow fever vaccination. TCRdb reprocessed the 5' RACE reads via MiXCR and lists one record per CDR3 protein. The sample shows a few hundred thousand distinct CDR3 sequences, around 7% of them seen only once. Here the sequenced sample was PBMCs, taken roughly 47 days after the first yellow fever vaccination. The receptors shown here come from a man aged 18 to 35 who received the YFV17D yellow fever vaccine.

V is TRBV4-3 and J is TRBJ2-3; D unclear. V was trimmed by 3 bases and J by 2 bases, leaving 12 bases between them. Germline CDR1 LGHNA, CDR2 YSLEER. The CDR3 covers 15 residues. In nucleotides, the CDR3 is TGCGCCAGCAGCCAGGTTTTCTCACTCACAGATACGCAGTATTTT. It encodes CASSQVFSLTDTQYF.

This clonotype occurred a few times. This chain links TRBV7-6 with TRBJ2-5; the D gene is possibly TRBD2 (6 bases). The CDR3 extends over 17 amino acids. Germline CDR1 reads SGHVS; CDR2 reads FNYEAQ. V lost 1 base, J lost 3 bases, and 18 bases lay in between. CDR3 in amino acids: CASSLVSGGSPKETQYF. CDR3 nucleotide sequence: TGTGCCAGCAGCTTAGTTAGTGGGGGGAGCCCTAAAGAGACCCAGTACTTC.

This clonotype was counted between two and nine times. The CDR3 DNA follows: TGTGCCAGCAGCTTCGGGGAGGGCTATAATTCACCCCTCCACTTT. Protein: CASSFGEGYNSPLHF. This rearrangement joins TRBV7-9 to TRBJ1-6; D remains unclear. Trimming removed 3 bases from V and 3 bases from J, with 9 bases in between. The germline CDR1 and CDR2 sequences are SEHNR and FQNEAQ (reference sequence). The length of the CDR3 is 15 residues.

This rearrangement joins TRBV14 to TRBJ2-1; perhaps TRBD1 as D (5 bases). Per germline, CDR1 SGHDN and CDR2 FVKESK. The CDR3 has 14 amino acids. Trimming pared 2 bases from V and 10 bases from J, leaving 15 bases between. This chain's CDR3 is CASSQIKVTGEQFF. The CDR3 DNA reads as TGTGCCAGCAGCCAAATTAAGGTTACAGGCGAGCAGTTCTTC.

The chain joins TRBV6-5 to TRBJ2-7; no firm D call. The CDR3 spans 13 residues. V lost 0 bases, J lost 6 bases, and 9 bases lay in between. Germline V gives CDR1 MNHEY, CDR2 SVGAGI. In DNA, the CDR3 is TGTGCCAGCAGTTACTCTCGATCGGGCGAGCAGTACGTC. This encodes CASSYSRSGEQYV.

The chain recombines TRBV13 with TRBJ1-2; no reliable D call. CDR1 is PRHDT, CDR2 FYEKMQ, per germline (reference sequence). V was clipped by 5 bases and J by 3 bases, with 16 bases between them. CDR3 length equals 15 residues. CDR3 DNA sequence: TGTGCCAGCAGCACAAGCCCCGTTGAAGACTATGGCTACACCTTC. Translation gives CASSTSPVEDYGYTF. The whole variable domain, filled in from reference TRBV13 and TRBJ1-2, reads AAGVIQSPRHLIKEKRETATLKCYPIPRHDTVYWYQQGPGQDPQFLISFYEKMQSDKGSIPDRFSAQQFSDYHSELNMSSLELGDSALYFCASSTSPVEDYGYTFGSGTRLTVV.

In its sample, this clonotype was seen many times. J is TRBJ2-3 and V is TRBV6-5; D is ambiguous. Germline values: CDR1 MNHEY, CDR2 SVGAGI. Trimming took off 0 bases at V and 5 bases at J, with 12 bases between the two ends. The CDR3 consists of 15 residues. The CDR3 spells CASSYSRPELDTQYF. CDR3 nucleotides: TGTGCCAGCAGTTACTCGAGGCCGGAACTAGATACGCAGTATTTT.

This clonotype was seen at least ten times. CDR3 nucleotide sequence: TGTGCCAGCTCACCACCCCAGCGGGGGGGCGGTGAGCAGTTCTTC. It translates to CASSPPQRGGGEQFF. The V and J genes are TRBV18 and TRBJ2-1; TRBD2 matches 10 bases. Germline-derived CDR1 and CDR2 are KGHSH and LQKENI. V was clipped by 0 bases and J by 9 bases; unmatched bases: 5. This CDR3 has 15 residues.

This clonotype was counted many times. The V and J genes are TRBV7-2 and TRBJ2-3, with D possibly called TRBD1 or TRBD2 (6 bases each). The CDR3 loop spans 14 amino acids. The germline V gene encodes CDR1 SGHTA and CDR2 FQGNSA. Trimming removed 1 base at V and 4 bases at J, with 9 bases between. The CDR3 protein is CASSLGGAPDTQYF. CDR3 in DNA: TGTGCCAGCAGCTTAGGGGGGGCCCCAGATACGCAGTATTTT.

The table lists this clonotype with a few counts. This chain joins TRBV10-3 and TRBJ2-5; 7 bases line up with TRBD1. The CDR3 has 12 residues. V was pared by 9 bases and J by 4 bases, with 5 bases of the junction left unmatched. CDR1 is ENHRY, CDR2 SYGVKD, per germline. This CDR3 reads CAIGGSGETQYF. Here the CDR3 DNA reads TGTGCCATAGGGGGCTCGGGAGAGACCCAGTACTTC.

V gene TRBV27 combines with J gene TRBJ2-3; a weak D match, TRBD2 (5 bases). Trimming cost V 5 bases and J 1 base, with 16 bases left between them. Germline V gene sequence: CDR1 MNHEY, CDR2 SMNVEV (reference sequence). The CDR3 totals 16 residues. CDR3 DNA: TGTGCCAGCAGTCCCACGGGCGGGTTCCGCACAGATACGCAGTATTTT. Translating it yields CASSPTGGFRTDTQYF.

This clonotype was detected only a few times. The gene calls are TRBV12-5 and TRBJ2-3; TRBD2 might be the D (5 bases). Trimming took off 8 bases at V and 2 bases at J, with 8 bases between the two ends. The CDR3 length is 12 residues. The germline V gene has CDR1 LGHNT and CDR2 FRNRAP. CDR3 in amino acids: CASTRPTDTQYF. CDR3 DNA: TGTGCTAGTACTAGGCCCACAGATACGCAGTATTTT.

The table lists this clonotype with a few counts. The chain couples TRBV11-2 to TRBJ2-7; a weak D match, TRBD2 (5 bases). This CDR3 spans 16 amino acids. Per the germline V gene, CDR1 is SGHAT and CDR2 is FQNNGV. With 5 bases removed from V and 7 bases from J, the gap between germline ends came to 24 bases. The CDR3 nucleotides are TGTGCCAGCAGCCCAACGCCGTCCGGGAACCCGGGGGAGCAGTACGTC. This gives the protein CASSPTPSGNPGEQYV.

This clonotype has a handful of counts. The chain is built from TRBV12-3 or TRBV12-4 and TRBJ1-5, with D unresolved. This CDR3 has 14 residues. V was shortened by 2 bases and J by 1 base, with 6 bases between the two germline ends. This CDR3 reads CASSLIGSNQPQHF. The DNA of the CDR3 is TGTGCCAGCAGTTTAATTGGCAGCAATCAGCCCCAGCATTTT.

The sample holds many counts of this clonotype. The chain links TRBV12-3 or TRBV12-4 to TRBJ2-1; D gene ambiguous. Trimming pared 8 bases from V and 8 bases from J, leaving 13 bases between. CDR3 length equals 12 residues. The CDR3, as DNA: TGTGCCAGCTCCTGGGGTTCCCATGAGCAGTTCTTC. Translated, it gives CASSWGSHEQFF.

The chain links TRBV5-1 to TRBJ2-3; no clear D. V lost 4 bases and J lost 0, with 9 bases in between. Germline CDR1 SGHRS, CDR2 YFSETQ. The CDR3 runs 14 residues. Here the CDR3 reads CASSRRPSTDTQYF. The CDR3 region has the DNA TGCGCCAGCAGCCGGCGGCCGAGCACAGATACGCAGTATTTT.

There are many counts of this clonotype. This chain links TRBV2 with TRBJ2-7; D unresolved. Trimming pared 2 bases from V and 5 bases from J, leaving 10 bases between. Germline V CDR1 and CDR2: SNHLY, FYNNEI. The CDR3 consists of 13 residues. The CDR3 region has the DNA TGTGCCAGCAGTGAACTAAGGACGGACGAGCAGTACGTC. Protein: CASSELRTDEQYV.

In this sample, this clonotype turned up a few times. The chain has TRBV11-2 and TRBJ2-1; the D gene could be TRBD1 or TRBD2 (5 bases each). CDR1 is SGHAT, CDR2 FQNNGV, per germline. The CDR3 runs 12 residues. The V and J ends lost 4 bases and 8 bases respectively, with 9 bases between them. The chain's CDR3 is CASSSQGHEQFF. The CDR3 region has the DNA TGTGCCAGCAGCTCCCAGGGACATGAGCAGTTCTTC.

This clonotype was counted only a few times. The chain recombines TRBV27 with TRBJ1-1; D is undetermined. Germline-derived CDR1 and CDR2 are MNHEY and SMNVEV (reference sequence). This CDR3 is 14 amino acids long. Trimming cost V 0 bases and J 4 bases, with 9 bases left between them. The CDR3 DNA sequence: TGTGCCAGCAGTTTATCAGCAGGCCTCACTGAAGCTTTCTTT. Translating gives CASSLSAGLTEAFF.

This clonotype was seen only a few times. The chain links TRBV12-3 or TRBV12-4 to TRBJ1-2, with 9 bases lining up with TRBD1. The CDR3 length is 15 residues. The V gene end was trimmed by 4 bases and the J gene end by 6 bases; junction bases not matched to a gene: 9. The CDR3 bases are TGTGCCAGCAGTTCTACTCGGACAGGGGAGGATGGCTACACCTTC. Residues: CASSSTRTGEDGYTF.

The chain joins TRBV11-2 to TRBJ2-2; D remains ambiguous. From germline, CDR1 is SGHAT and CDR2 FQNNGV. The CDR3 covers 14 residues. Between the trimmed V and J ends, which lost 5 bases and 4 bases, there was a span of 11 bases. In DNA, the CDR3 is TGTGCCAGCAGCGCCCTGCGGACCACCGGGGAGCTGTTTTTT. Amino acid sequence: CASSALRTTGELFF. The full variable domain, completed using reference TRBV11-2 and TRBJ2-2, is EAGVAQSPRYKIIEKRQSVAFWCNPISGHATLYWYQQILGQGPKLLIQFQNNGVVDDSQLPKDRFSAERLKGVDSTLKIQPAKLEDSAVYLCASSALRTTGELFFGEGSRLTVL.

The genes are TRBV10-3 and TRBJ2-7; the match to TRBD1 covers 7 bases. V was clipped by 5 bases and J by 1 base; unmatched bases: 5. Germline V gives CDR1 ENHRY, CDR2 SYGVKD. The CDR3 is 14 residues long. The CDR3 loop reads CAISPSTGSYEQYV. CDR3 nucleotides: TGTGCCATCAGTCCATCGACAGGGTCCTACGAGCAGTACGTC.

This clonotype was picked up many times. This chain joins TRBV7-2 and TRBJ2-6; 9 bases align to TRBD1. The CDR3 is 17 residues long. From germline, CDR1 is SGHTA and CDR2 FQGNSA. Unmatched junction bases numbered 13, after V lost 5 bases and J lost 8 bases. As DNA, the CDR3 is TGTGCCAGCAGCAGACAGACAGGGGGTGGAACCACCAACGTCCTGACTTTC. It translates to CASSRQTGGGTTNVLTF.

This clonotype was counted only a few times. The chain has TRBV9 and TRBJ1-2; 7 bases align to TRBD1. The ends lost 7 bases at V and 4 bases at J; junction bases unmatched: 10. This CDR3 region has 14 residues. CDR1 SGDLS and CDR2 YYNGEE come from the germline V gene. The CDR3 nucleotides read TGTGCCAGCTCGGGACAGTCTAGCTTCTATGGCTACACCTTC. It translates to CASSGQSSFYGYTF.

The rearrangement uses TRBV7-2 and TRBJ2-5; TRBD2 agrees at 12 bases. V trimming: 5 bases; J trimming: 0 bases; junction bases outside the gene matches: 7. The germline V gene encodes CDR1 SGHTA and CDR2 FQGNSA. The CDR3 runs to 17 residues. The CDR3 DNA reads TGTGCCAGCAGCAGAGAACTAGCGGGGGGATACCAAGAGACCCAGTACTTC. Translated: CASSRELAGGYQETQYF.

The gene calls are TRBV7-2 and TRBJ1-5; unclear D gene. The V and J ends lost 1 base and 3 bases respectively, with 10 bases between them. The CDR3 consists of 15 residues. Germline CDR1 reads SGHTA; CDR2 reads FQGNSA. The CDR3 DNA reads TGTGCCAGCAGCTTAGAGTGGCCACTCAATCAGCCCCAGCATTTT. Protein product: CASSLEWPLNQPQHF. Based on the CDR3 plus reference TRBV7-2 and TRBJ1-5, the full variable domain is GAGVSQSPSNKVTEKGKDVELRCDPISGHTALYWYRQSLGQGLEFLIYFQGNSAPDKSGLPSDRFSAERTGGSVSTLTIQRTQQEDSAVYLCASSLEWPLNQPQHFGDGTRLSIL.

This clonotype was detected a few times. The chain combines TRBV5-1 with TRBJ2-5; the D gene is possibly TRBD2 (7 bases). The CDR3 extends over 14 amino acids. Between the trimmed V and J ends, which lost 4 bases and 6 bases, there was a span of 16 bases. CDR1 is SGHRS and CDR2 is YFSETQ in the germline V gene. CDR3 region: CASSNGGPQKTQYF. CDR3 nucleotides: TGCGCCAGCAGCAACGGGGGGCCCCAGAAGACCCAGTACTTC.

This clonotype came up a few times. V and J are TRBV5-6 and TRBJ2-5; 10 nucleotides line up with TRBD2. With 4 bases clipped from V and 2 bases from J, the junction kept 8 bases outside the gene matches. Germline V gene lookup returns CDR1 SGHDT and CDR2 YYEEEE. The CDR3 has 16 residues. CDR3: CASSLPSGGPQETQYF. CDR3 coding DNA: TGTGCCAGCAGCCTCCCTAGCGGGGGCCCACAAGAGACCCAGTACTTC.